This is a list of T cell receptor beta chains from one sample in a study of T cell repertoires in cytomegalovirus infection. Their antigens remain unidentified. TCRdb recomputed calls from the reads with MiXCR, one row per CDR3 protein. The sample includes 250,000 to 300,000 distinct CDR3 sequences, 20% to 25% of them seen just once. Sequenced material: cultured PBMCs, taken from culture after CMV antigen stimulation. Every receptor here comes from a human donor in good health (CMV status not recorded). Some clones in this sample may be carry-over from other donors' samples. CDR3s include the opening cysteine and the closing phenylalanine or tryptophan. The order of the fields is clone size, V gene, J gene, D gene, CDR3 DNA, CDR3 protein. D genes are given only for firm matches. Rows give clone size only sometimes, using once, few, many, or a class for an expanded clone.

.	TRBV7-9	TRBJ2-3	TRBD2	TGTGCCAGCAGCCCCCATTGGCGGGAGGGCGCAGATACGCAGTATTTT	CASSPHWREGADTQYF
many	TRBV6-1	TRBJ2-7	.	TGTGCCAGCAGTATCGGGACGGGTTCCTACGAGCAGTACTTC	CASSIGTGSYEQYF
many	TRBV7-2	TRBJ1-2	.	TGTGCCAGCAGCTTAAGGGCCCGGGTAACCCTCTATGGCTACACCTTC	CASSLRARVTLYGYTF
many	TRBV7-2	TRBJ1-5	.	TGTGCCAGCAGCTCCCGGGGCCGTCCGGGGCCCCAGCATTTT	CASSSRGRPGPQHF
few	TRBV6-5	TRBJ2-3	.	TGTGCCAGCAGTTGGACTGCTACAGATACGCAGTATTTT	CASSWTATDTQYF
many	TRBV11-3	TRBJ2-1	TRBD2	TGTGCCAGCAGCGGAACTAGCGGGAGAATCGATGAGCAGTTCTTC	CASSGTSGRIDEQFF
.	TRBV7-9	TRBJ2-7	.	TGTGCCAGCAGCCTAGCGGACAGCTCCTACGAGCAGTACTTC	CASSLADSSYEQYF
few	TRBV11-2	TRBJ1-5	.	TGTGCCAGCAGCTACCCAGCTAGCAATCAGCCCCAGCATTTT	CASSYPASNQPQHF
few	TRBV12-3/TRBV12-4	TRBJ2-3	.	TGTGCCAGCAGTCCCCTGGAGCGAGCTACGCAGTATTTT	CASSPLERATQYF
.	TRBV27	TRBJ1-6	.	TGTGCCAGCAGTTTACTCCCCGCTAGGTCACCCCTCCACTTT	CASSLLPARSPLHF
few	TRBV12-3/TRBV12-4	TRBJ1-1	.	TGTGCCAGCAGTTTGACCGTGAGGAACACTGAAGCTTTCTTT	CASSLTVRNTEAFF
few	TRBV7-9	TRBJ1-4	.	TGTGCCAGCAGCCCAAGGAGGACAACTAATGAAAAACTGTTTTTT	CASSPRRTTNEKLFF
many	TRBV7-2	TRBJ1-2	.	TGTGCCAGCAGCTTATGGCAGTCCGACGGCTACACCTTC	CASSLWQSDGYTF
.	TRBV24-1	TRBJ2-3	.	TGTGCCACCAGTGATCCTACCAGGGATCTAACAGATACGCAGTATTTT	CATSDPTRDLTDTQYF
many	TRBV7-2	TRBJ1-2	TRBD1	TGTGCCAGCAGCGAATTGACAGGGGGATATGGCTACACCTTC	CASSELTGGYGYTF
few	TRBV6-5	TRBJ2-5	.	TGTGCCAGCAGCCGGTTGCCGGGGGGCGCGGGGGAGACCCAGTACTTC	CASSRLPGGAGETQYF
few	TRBV28	TRBJ2-7	.	TGTGCCAGCAGTTTTGGGGGTTCCTACGAGCAGTACTTC	CASSFGGSYEQYF
few	TRBV19	TRBJ2-6	.	TGTGCCAGTAGTATAAATACAGGAACTGGGGCCAACGTCCTGACTTTC	CASSINTGTGANVLTF
many	TRBV7-2	TRBJ1-1	.	TGTGCCAGCACACACCCGGGGGCGCGAGGCACTGAAGCTTTCTTT	CASTHPGARGTEAFF
.	TRBV19	TRBJ1-5	.	TGTGCCAGTAGTATGTTTGCCATGGCTAGAAATCAGCCCCAGCATTTT	CASSMFAMARNQPQHF
few	TRBV30	TRBJ1-4	TRBD1	TGTGCCTGGAACAATCCCGGGACAGCTAATGAAAAACTGTTTTTT	CAWNNPGTANEKLFF
many	TRBV7-2	TRBJ1-1	.	TGTGCCAGCAGCACCATGACACAGAACACTGAAGCTTTCTTT	CASSTMTQNTEAFF
.	TRBV7-9	TRBJ2-1	TRBD2	TGTGCCAGCACCCCCCTTAGCGGGAGGGGTTCGGTTCAGTTCTTC	CASTPLSGRGSVQFF
few	TRBV10-3	TRBJ2-6	.	TGTGCCATCAGGAGGACAGTCTCTGGGGCCAACGTCCTGACTTTC	CAIRRTVSGANVLTF
many	TRBV7-2	TRBJ2-5	TRBD2	TGTGCCAGCAGCTTGGGGGATAGGAGCGGGAGTCTGGGAGAGACCCAGTACTTC	CASSLGDRSGSLGETQYF
many	TRBV2	TRBJ1-2	.	TGTGCCACGCGTCTTTTCGCCTATGGCTACACCTTC	CATRLFAYGYTF
.	TRBV6-2/TRBV6-3	TRBJ1-1	TRBD1	TGTGCCAGCAGTTACCAGACAGGGATGAACACTGAAGCTTTCTTT	CASSYQTGMNTEAFF